This entry lists 25 T cell receptor beta chains sequenced from one sample in a study of identical twins. TCRdb used MiXCR to reprocess the 5' RACE reads, holding one entry per CDR3 protein. This sample has fewer than 900,000 distinct CDR3 sequences; around 21% occur once, and the top ten carry 4.3%. The same specimen was also included in a second study, on T cells expressing NK-cell markers.

The sample taken for sequencing was PBMCs. These receptors all stem from a young woman in good health.

Notes on this clonotype: A single base is all that separates this from a far larger clone, so a read error is likely. The J gene is TRBJ2-1, the V gene TRBV5-1, with TRBD2 matching over 8 bases. J was trimmed by 5 bases and V by 2 bases; bases with no gene match: 0. This CDR3 has 13 amino acids. Germline V gene sequence: CDR1 SGHRS, CDR2 YFSETQ. As DNA, the CDR3 is TGCGCCAGCAGCTTCGGGGGGGACAATGAGCAGTTCTTC. This codes for CASSFGGDNEQFF.

The table lists this clonotype with a few counts. The genes are TRBV4-2 and TRBJ2-1; D remains ambiguous. The CDR3 length is 14 residues. CDR1 LGHNA and CDR2 YNFKEQ come from the germline V gene. V gave up 2 bases and J gave up 7 bases, with 12 bases separating them. The CDR3 DNA sequence: TGTGCCAGCAGCCAACGGAACACCGGAAATGAGCAGTTCTTC. As protein: CASSQRNTGNEQFF.

For the CDR3, the DNA is TGTGCCAGCAGCCAAGCTGCAGGGGTCTTTGGCTACACCTTC. Its protein product is CASSQAAGVFGYTF. The chain links TRBV3-1 to TRBJ1-2; a weak D match, TRBD1 (6 bases). Germline loops: CDR1 LGHDT, CDR2 YNNKEL (reference sequence). The V gene lost 1 base and the J gene lost 7 bases, with 13 bases spanning the gap. The CDR3 totals 14 residues.

This clonotype was seen a handful of times. This chain uses TRBV10-3 with TRBJ2-1; 10 nucleotides match TRBD2. The J segment lost 10 bases and the V segment lost 3 bases, leaving 12 bases of the junction unmatched. Germline CDR1 is ENHRY and CDR2 is SYGVKD. This CDR3 has 16 amino acids. This CDR3 is CAISDPGLAGANEQFF. CDR3 sequence (DNA): TGTGCCATCAGTGACCCAGGGCTAGCGGGAGCTAACGAGCAGTTCTTC.

The chain employs TRBV18 and TRBJ1-2, with D hard to call. Deletions cut 0 bases from V and 4 bases from J, with 6 bases between. This CDR3 has 13 residues. Germline V CDR1 and CDR2: KGHSH, LQKENI. CDR3 DNA sequence: TGTGCCAGCTCACCACCGTCCGGCTATGGCTACACCTTC. Residues: CASSPPSGYGYTF.

This clonotype has only a few counts. The J gene is TRBJ2-3, the V gene TRBV12-3 or TRBV12-4; D call uncertain. CDR3 size: 16 residues. Trimming took 5 bases from V and 0 from J, leaving 15 bases between them. This CDR3 is CASSPPRATSTDTQYF. CDR3 in DNA: TGTGCCAGCAGTCCTCCCCGCGCGACTAGCACAGATACGCAGTATTTT.

This clonotype was counted a few times. CDR3 loop: CASSPTGGVYNEQFF. The DNA for the CDR3 is TGTGCCAGCAGCCCGACAGGGGGCGTCTACAATGAGCAGTTCTTC. The V gene is TRBV7-3, the J gene TRBJ2-1; 10 bases map to TRBD1. This CDR3 comprises 15 residues. J lost 3 bases, V lost 5 bases, and 4 bases had no gene match. Germline V gene data show CDR1 as SGHTA and CDR2 as FQGTGA.

This clonotype occurred a few times. V gene TRBV20-1 combines with J gene TRBJ2-3, with D hard to call. The CDR3 has 11 residues. Trimming shortened V by 0 bases and J by 7 bases, and 5 bases separated the two germline ends. Germline V lookup: CDR1 DFQATT, CDR2 SNEGSKA (reference sequence). The CDR3 sequence: CSARDVYTQYF. In DNA form, the CDR3 reads TGCAGTGCTAGAGATGTATATACGCAGTATTTT.

The chain combines TRBV5-6 with TRBJ2-3; 11 bases line up with TRBD2. This CDR3 is 16 amino acids long. J lost 6 bases, V lost 0 bases, and 6 bases had no gene match. CDR1 is SGHDT, CDR2 YYEEEE, per germline. CDR3 sequence reads: CASSLGVAGGQDTQYF. The CDR3 bases are TGTGCCAGCAGCTTGGGAGTAGCGGGGGGGCAGGATACGCAGTATTTT.

The rearrangement links TRBV12-3 or TRBV12-4 to TRBJ2-5; D gene unclear. The CDR3 is made up of 14 amino acids. The ends were cut back, 4 bases at V and 5 bases at J, with 14 bases in the middle. The CDR3: CASSWGFIGETQYF. CDR3 sequence (DNA): TGTGCCAGCAGTTGGGGATTCATCGGGGAGACCCAGTACTTC.

This clonotype was seen repeatedly, ten times or more. J is TRBJ2-1 and V is TRBV7-2; a possible D gene is TRBD2 (6 bases). CDR3 length: 11 amino acids. Trimming stripped 6 bases from V and 10 bases from J, with 10 bases between. Germline V gene lookup returns CDR1 SGHTA and CDR2 FQGNSA. The CDR3 DNA reads as TGTGCCAGCAGTTTGGAGGGGGAGCAGTTCTTC. As protein: CASSLEGEQFF.

This chain joins TRBV15 and TRBJ2-3; D unclear. The length of the CDR3 is 13 residues. Germline V CDR1 and CDR2: LNHNV, YYDKDF (reference sequence). Trimming removed 0 bases at V and 5 bases at J, with 6 bases between. CDR3 sequence (DNA): TGTGCCACCAGCAGAGATACGGGAGATACGCAGTATTTT. It yields the protein CATSRDTGDTQYF.

This clonotype was seen a few times. V gene TRBV15 combines with J gene TRBJ2-1; D not certain. From germline, CDR1 is LNHNV and CDR2 YYDKDF (reference sequence). Trimming stripped 1 base from V and 10 bases from J, with 5 bases between. CDR3 length: 11 amino acids. CDR3 nucleotides: TGTGCCACCAGCAGAGCCCTCGAGCAGTTCTTC. Residues: CATSRALEQFF. The full variable domain, in which reference TRBV15 and TRBJ2-1 provide the parts outside the CDR3, is DAMVIQNPRYQVTQFGKPVTLSCSQTLNHNVMYWYQQKSSQAPKLLFHYYDKDFNNEADTPDNFQSRRPNTSFCFLDIRSPGLGDTAMYLCATSRALEQFFGPGTRLTVL.

This chain uses TRBV6-4 with TRBJ2-2; D remains ambiguous. This CDR3 is built from 14 residues. Germline V gene sequence: CDR1 MRHNA, CDR2 SNTAGT. The ends were cut back, 8 bases at V and 6 bases at J, with 16 bases in the middle. The CDR3 DNA reads TGTGCCAGCCGTGTGGGTGAGATCTCCGGGGAGCTGTTTTTT. Translated, it gives CASRVGEISGELFF.

There are many counts of this clonotype. The chain couples TRBV28 to TRBJ1-2; D is perhaps TRBD1 (5 bases). Germline CDR1 and CDR2: MDHEN and SYDVKM. This CDR3 comprises 15 residues. V lost 5 bases and J lost 2, with 15 bases in between. The CDR3 loop is CASSPGTPLNYGYTF. The CDR3 region has the DNA TGTGCCAGCAGTCCAGGGACCCCTCTAAACTATGGCTACACCTTC.

This clonotype was picked up a small number of times. V is TRBV12-3 or TRBV12-4 and J is TRBJ2-2, with D possibly matching TRBD2 (6 bases). Between the trimmed V and J ends, which lost 8 bases and 5 bases, there was a span of 18 bases. This CDR3 has 15 amino acids. The CDR3 reads CASDGGAHPTGELFF. CDR3 nucleotides: TGTGCCAGCGACGGCGGGGCGCACCCTACCGGGGAGCTGTTTTTT.

The CDR3 here is CASSAGLAGVTDTQYF. The CDR3 nucleotides are TGTGCCAGCAGCGCGGGGCTAGCGGGAGTCACAGATACGCAGTATTTT. This chain connects TRBV7-2 to TRBJ2-3, with 10 bases lining up with TRBD2. Trimming cost V 5 bases and J 2 bases; bases outside gene matches: 7. This CDR3 contains 16 residues. Germline CDR1 reads SGHTA; CDR2 reads FQGNSA.

The rearrangement uses TRBV3-1 and TRBJ1-1; possibly TRBD1 for D (5 bases). V lost 3 bases and J lost 10, with 12 bases in between. The CDR3 spans 12 residues. Per the germline V gene, CDR1 is LGHDT and CDR2 is YNNKEL (reference sequence). The CDR3 protein is CASSHGQGGAFF. CDR3 sequence (DNA): TGTGCCAGCAGCCATGGGCAGGGAGGAGCTTTCTTT.

V is TRBV6-1 and J is TRBJ1-1, with D hard to call. The CDR3 loop spans 13 amino acids. The germline CDR1 and CDR2 sequences are MNHNS and SASEGT. V lost 6 bases and J lost 1, with 9 bases in between. The CDR3 region is CASRNSGNTEAFF. The DNA of the CDR3 is TGTGCCAGCAGGAACAGCGGGAACACTGAAGCTTTCTTT.

This clonotype was counted ten times or more. The chain links TRBV7-2 to TRBJ2-7; unclear D gene. V was clipped by 1 base and J by 0 bases, with 7 bases between them. Germline V gene data show CDR1 as SGHTA and CDR2 as FQGNSA. CDR3 length equals 14 residues. CDR3 loop: CASSLGGYSYEQYF. CDR3 DNA sequence: TGTGCCAGCAGCTTAGGGGGTTACTCCTACGAGCAGTACTTC. Complete variable domain (other parts from reference TRBV7-2 and TRBJ2-7): GAGVSQSPSNKVTEKGKDVELRCDPISGHTALYWYRQSLGQGLEFLIYFQGNSAPDKSGLPSDRFSAERTGGSVSTLTIQRTQQEDSAVYLCASSLGGYSYEQYFGPGTRLTVT.

This clonotype was seen only a few times. The CDR3 loop reads CAITDPGGQYHEQYF. In nucleotides, the CDR3 is TGTGCCATCACTGACCCAGGGGGCCAGTACCACGAGCAGTACTTC. The chain employs TRBV10-3 and TRBJ2-7; 8 bases line up with TRBD1. The CDR3 extends over 15 amino acids. V gave up 7 bases and J gave up 5 bases; unmatched junction bases: 13. Germline V CDR1 and CDR2: ENHRY, SYGVKD.

This clonotype was seen more than once but under ten times. The CDR3 loop reads CASSYPLGLPYNEQFF. In DNA form, the CDR3 reads TGTGCCAGCAGCTATCCCCTGGGACTTCCCTACAATGAGCAGTTCTTC. The V call is TRBV6-2 or TRBV6-3, the J call TRBJ2-1; D might be TRBD2 (6 bases). Germline lookup yields CDR1 MNHEY and CDR2 SVGEGT. The germline V and J ends were trimmed by 6 bases and 2 bases, with 17 bases remaining between them. The length of the CDR3 is 16 residues.

This clonotype was seen repeatedly, ten times or more. The chain recombines TRBV7-9 with TRBJ2-7; D unresolved. Germline V gene sequence: CDR1 SEHNR, CDR2 FQNEAQ (reference sequence). The CDR3 runs 13 residues. V gave up 3 bases and J gave up 0 bases, with 6 bases separating them. The CDR3 region is CASSLSVSYEQYF. CDR3 DNA: TGTGCCAGCAGCTTGTCCGTCTCCTACGAGCAGTACTTC.

This clonotype was seen only a few times. The chain is built from TRBV12-3 or TRBV12-4 and TRBJ1-4, with TRBD1 matching 8 bases. Trimming removed 4 bases from V and 10 bases from J; junction bases left unmatched: 14. The CDR3 is 16 residues long. The CDR3 protein is CASSYQGAGLVGKLFF. Here the CDR3 DNA reads TGTGCCAGCAGTTACCAGGGGGCGGGTTTAGTCGGAAAACTGTTTTTT.

DNA of the CDR3: TGTGCCAGGAGCCCGGGGCCCTACAATGAGCAGTTCTTC. Translation gives CARSPGPYNEQFF. The chain combines TRBV5-6 with TRBJ2-1; D is tentatively TRBD1 or TRBD2 (5 bases each). V was shortened by 8 bases and J by 2 bases, with 11 bases between the two germline ends. This CDR3 has 13 amino acids. The germline gives CDR1 SGHDT, CDR2 YYEEEE.